Each of the 32 T cell receptor beta chains below was sequenced from the same sample in a study of blood T cell repertoires in COVID-19 (dated by TCRdb to the early 2020s). The library was produced with the immunoSEQ multiplex PCR assay. TCRdb provides this immuneACCESS table in a form limited to in-frame rearrangements. Some clones are lacking; in checked studies, under half of them reflect an unresolved V gene, and why the rest are absent is not known. The sample yields 110,000 or so clones; around 85% were counted once. The top ten clones comprise around an eighth of the sample. Material: peripheral blood. Every receptor here comes from a human donor in a cohort sampled during active COVID-19.

This chain joins TRBV5-1 and TRBJ2-6, with D possibly matching TRBD1 (5 bases). V lost 1 base and J lost 0, with 5 bases in between. Germline CDR1 SGHRS, CDR2 YFSETQ. The CDR3 runs 15 residues. The CDR3, as DNA: TGCGCCAGCAGCTTGACAGGCTCTGGGGCCAACGTCCTGACTTTC. Encoded protein: CASSLTGSGANVLTF.

This chain uses TRBV3-1 (or the pseudogene TRBV3-2) with TRBJ2-5; D is possibly TRBD2 (7 bases). CDR3 size: 14 residues. V was shortened by 3 bases and J by 10 bases, with 18 bases between the two germline ends. Per germline, CDR1 LGHDT and CDR2 YNNKEL (reference sequence). The CDR3 coding sequence is TGTGCCAGCAGCCATGGGGGGGCTCCCGGGGGCCAGTACTTC. Residues: CASSHGGAPGGQYF.

The CDR3 region has the DNA TGTGCCAGCAGCTTAGAGGGCAGGGGATCCTCACCCCTCCACTTT. This translates into CASSLEGRGSSPLHF. The rearrangement uses TRBV11-3 and TRBJ1-6, with D possibly TRBD1 on 6 matching bases. This CDR3 region has 15 residues. The germline CDR1 and CDR2 sequences are SGHNT and YENEEA. V was trimmed by 0 bases and J by 10 bases, leaving 13 bases between them.

The V call is TRBV19, the J call TRBJ1-2; D unclear. V lost 2 bases, J lost 5 bases, and 15 bases lay in between. The CDR3 spans 15 residues. Germline CDR1 reads LNHDA; CDR2 reads SQIVND (reference sequence). CDR3 loop: CASSIQLGPWYGYTF. In nucleotides, the CDR3 is TGTGCCAGTAGTATACAGTTGGGCCCTTGGTATGGCTACACCTTC.

V gene TRBV11-3 combines with J gene TRBJ2-3; 7 nucleotides match TRBD2. Trimming took 0 bases from V and 2 from J; bases not matched to a gene: 2. The germline gives CDR1 SGHNT, CDR2 YENEEA. CDR3 length equals 15 residues. The CDR3: CASSLDGTNTDTQYF. The DNA for the CDR3 is TGTGCCAGCAGCTTAGACGGGACTAACACAGATACGCAGTATTTT.

The chain links TRBV11-2 to TRBJ2-3, with TRBD2 matching 14 bases. Germline V gene sequence: CDR1 SGHAT, CDR2 FQNNGV. Trimming took 5 bases from V and 7 from J; bases not matched to a gene: 8. CDR3 length equals 16 residues. The CDR3 here is CASSLGLAGGPHTQYF. Written as DNA, the CDR3 is TGTGCCAGCAGCCTAGGACTAGCGGGGGGACCCCATACGCAGTATTTT.

The rearrangement uses TRBV7-8 and TRBJ2-7; TRBD1 might be the D (5 bases). Germline lookup yields CDR1 SGHVS and CDR2 FQNEAQ. V was clipped by 1 base and J by 6 bases, with 22 bases between them. There are 17 residues in the CDR3. CDR3 coding DNA: TGTGCCAGCAGCTTAGTCTTAGGGGCCAGGCCCCAGAGCGAGCAGTACTTC. This codes for CASSLVLGARPQSEQYF.

This chain links TRBV3-1 (or the pseudogene TRBV3-2) with TRBJ2-3, with D tentatively TRBD1 (7 bases). This CDR3 spans 16 amino acids. V gave up 7 bases and J gave up 4 bases, with 21 bases separating them. The germline gives CDR1 LGHDT, CDR2 YNNKEL (reference sequence). The CDR3 nucleotides read TGTGCCAGCAACAGGGGACTGGGGGCGACGGCAGATACGCAGTATTTT. As protein: CASNRGLGATADTQYF.

V and J are TRBV4-2 and TRBJ2-1, with TRBD1 identical over 8 bases. The junction had 14 bases not matched to a gene; V was cut back by 0 bases and J by 4 bases. The CDR3 totals 19 residues. Germline V gene sequence: CDR1 LGHNA, CDR2 YNFKEQ. The CDR3 region is CASSQDRRTGSPGYNEQFF. CDR3 sequence (DNA): TGTGCCAGCAGCCAAGATCGTCGGACAGGGAGCCCCGGGTACAATGAGCAGTTCTTC.

The V and J genes are TRBV5-6 and TRBJ2-1; a weak D match, TRBD1 (6 bases). In germline, CDR1 is SGHDT, CDR2 YYEEEE. CDR3 size: 16 residues. Trimming pared 0 bases from V and 1 base from J, leaving 11 bases between. Here the CDR3 DNA reads TGTGCCAGCAGCTTGGTTGTTGGGACATCCTACAATGAGCAGTTCTTC. The encoded protein is CASSLVVGTSYNEQFF.

In this sample, this clone turned up a few times. Additional DNA sequences in this sample encode the identical CDR3. The chain links TRBV19 to TRBJ1-2; D is perhaps TRBD1 (5 bases). Germline V gene data show CDR1 as LNHDA and CDR2 as SQIVND (reference sequence). The CDR3 is 13 residues long. V was pared by 6 bases and J by 4 bases, with 12 bases between. CDR3 coding DNA: TGTGCCAGTAGCCCTCAGGGTTTCTATGGCTACACCTTC. It encodes CASSPQGFYGYTF. Drawing the rest from reference TRBV19 and TRBJ1-2, the complete variable domain is DGGITQSPKYLFRKEGQNVTLSCEQNLNHDAMYWYRQDPGQGLRLIYYSQIVNDFQKGDIAEGYSVSREKKESFPLTVTSAQKNPTAFYLCASSPQGFYGYTFGSGTRLTVV.

This chain uses TRBV6-6 with TRBJ2-1; the match to TRBD1 covers 8 bases. The CDR3 is made up of 15 amino acids. The junction had 10 bases not matched to a gene; V was cut back by 5 bases and J by 7 bases. Germline CDR1 reads MNHNY; CDR2 reads SVGAGI (reference sequence). The CDR3 sequence: CASSQARTGLNEQFF. For the CDR3, the DNA is TGTGCCAGCAGTCAAGCCCGGACAGGGTTGAATGAGCAGTTCTTC.

The gene calls are TRBV28 and TRBJ2-4; 11 positions match TRBD1. The CDR3 is made up of 16 amino acids. V was pared by 6 bases and J by 0 bases, with 4 bases of the junction left unmatched. Germline V gene data show CDR1 as MDHEN and CDR2 as SYDVKM. The CDR3 sequence: CASRDRGPIAKNIQYF. DNA of the CDR3: TGTGCCAGCAGGGACAGGGGGCCGATAGCCAAAAACATTCAGTACTTC.

Of note for this clone: At the DNA level, this CDR3 is encoded by other sequences in the same sample as well. The chain joins TRBV6-1 to TRBJ1-6, with D unresolved. The V gene's germline CDR1 is MNHNS and CDR2 SASEGT. The ends were cut back, 3 bases at V and 3 bases at J, with 9 bases in the middle. CDR3 length: 15 residues. The CDR3 region has the DNA TGTGCCAGCAGTGAGGATCGGGACTATAATTCACCCCTCCACTTT. As protein: CASSEDRDYNSPLHF.

J is TRBJ2-5 and V is TRBV19, with D maybe TRBD1 (6 bases). Germline lookup yields CDR1 LNHDA and CDR2 SQIVND (reference sequence). V was trimmed by 1 base and J by 1 base, leaving 10 bases between them. This CDR3 has 15 amino acids. This chain's CDR3 is CASSIVGQSQETQYF. DNA of the CDR3: TGTGCCAGTAGTATAGTTGGACAGTCCCAAGAGACCCAGTACTTC.

The V and J genes are TRBV6-1 and TRBJ2-4, with 8 positions matching TRBD1. From germline, CDR1 is MNHNS and CDR2 SASEGT. The CDR3 is 16 residues long. The V segment lost 0 bases and the J segment 4 bases; nucleotides outside the gene matches: 5. The CDR3 region is CASSEAFRDRKNIQYF. In DNA, the CDR3 is TGTGCCAGCAGTGAAGCTTTTAGGGACAGGAAAAACATTCAGTACTTC.

V is TRBV7-6 and J is TRBJ2-7, with TRBD1 as a possible D gene (6 bases). Germline V gene data show CDR1 as SGHVS and CDR2 as FNYEAQ. The CDR3 loop spans 15 amino acids. Trimming left V 5 bases short and J 0 bases short, with 14 bases between. The CDR3 DNA reads as TGTGCCAGCAGCACTGATCAGGGGAGCTCCTACGAGCAGTACTTC. Translation gives CASSTDQGSSYEQYF.

This clone was detected a few times. This rearrangement joins TRBV4-3 to TRBJ2-1; 9 bases align to TRBD2. The CDR3 runs to 15 residues. The junction had 7 bases not matched to a gene; V was cut back by 0 bases and J by 10 bases. Per the germline V gene, CDR1 is LGHNA and CDR2 is YSLEER. CDR3 in amino acids: CASSQEGGGAEEQFF. For the CDR3, the DNA is TGCGCCAGCAGCCAAGAGGGCGGGGGGGCCGAAGAGCAGTTCTTC.

A single count supports this clone. The chain joins TRBV28 to TRBJ2-5; weak D call: TRBD2 (5 bases). In germline, CDR1 is MDHEN, CDR2 SYDVKM. The CDR3 has 15 amino acids. Between the trimmed V and J ends, which lost 8 bases and 1 base, there was a span of 17 bases. For the CDR3, the DNA is TGTGCCAGCCGAAACCAAGGACTGTTCCAAGAGACCCAGTACTTC. The encoded protein is CASRNQGLFQETQYF. The full variable domain, its missing parts supplied by reference TRBV28 and TRBJ2-5, is DVKVTQSSRYLVKRTGEKVFLECVQDMDHENMFWYRQDPGLGLRLIYFSYDVKMKEKGDIPEGYSVSREKKERFSLILESASTNQTSMYLCASRNQGLFQETQYFGPGTRLLVL.

In its sample, this clone was seen once. The chain joins TRBV28 to TRBJ2-2; 8 positions agree with TRBD1. The CDR3 contains 15 residues. Germline-derived CDR1 and CDR2 are MDHEN and SYDVKM. Unmatched junction bases numbered 5, after V lost 1 base and J lost 7 bases. The CDR3 here is CASSLSDRGDGELFF. DNA of the CDR3: TGTGCCAGCAGTTTATCTGACAGGGGAGACGGGGAGCTGTTTTTT.

The chain has TRBV18 and TRBJ1-6, with 7 nucleotides matching TRBD1. CDR1 and CDR2 (germline): KGHSH, LQKENI. V lost 3 bases and J lost 5; bases outside the gene matches: 7. CDR3 length: 16 residues. CDR3 loop: CASSPAGGTDNSPLHF. DNA for the CDR3: TGTGCCAGCTCACCTGCGGGAGGGACAGATAATTCACCCCTCCACTTT. Drawing the rest from reference TRBV18 and TRBJ1-6, the complete variable domain is NAGVMQNPRHLVRRRGQEARLRCSPMKGHSHVYWYRQLPEEGLKFMVYLQKENIIDESGMPKERFSAEFPKEGPSILRIQQVVRGDSAAYFCASSPAGGTDNSPLHFGNGTRLTVT.

This chain's CDR3 is CASRRSEAYEQYF. The CDR3 region has the DNA TGCGCCAGCAGAAGATCAGAAGCCTACGAGCAGTACTTC. The chain combines TRBV5-1 with TRBJ2-7, with D unclear. This CDR3 spans 13 amino acids. V lost 5 bases and J lost 2, with 11 bases in between. Germline lookup yields CDR1 SGHRS and CDR2 YFSETQ. The whole variable domain, remainder taken from reference TRBV5-1 and TRBJ2-7, is KAGVTQTPRYLIKTRGQQVTLSCSPISGHRSVSWYQQTPGQGLQFLFEYFSETQRNKGNFPGRFSGRQFSNSRSEMNVSTLELGDSALYLCASRRSEAYEQYFGPGTRLTVT.

The chain links TRBV6-5 to TRBJ1-2; D might be TRBD1 (5 bases). The length of the CDR3 is 16 residues. V lost 2 bases, J lost 0 bases, and 13 bases lay in between. Germline loops: CDR1 MNHEY, CDR2 SVGAGI. The chain's CDR3 is CASSYQGSESNYGYTF. CDR3 nucleotides: TGTGCCAGCAGTTACCAGGGTTCTGAATCTAACTATGGCTACACCTTC.

The CDR3 DNA reads as TGTGCCAGCAGCCAAGAACACGATGAAAAACTGTTTTTT. Protein product: CASSQEHDEKLFF. The chain uses TRBV3-1 (or the pseudogene TRBV3-2) and TRBJ1-4; D is ambiguous. Germline CDR1 and CDR2: LGHDT and YNNKEL (reference sequence). The CDR3 length is 13 residues. V was cut by 0 bases and J by 6 bases, with 5 bases left in between.

The rearrangement joins TRBV14 to TRBJ2-7; 7 bases match TRBD1. The CDR3 consists of 14 residues. Germline-derived CDR1 and CDR2 are SGHDN and FVKESK. Trimming removed 4 bases from V and 3 bases from J; junction bases left unmatched: 6. For the CDR3, the DNA is TGTGCCAGCAGCCGACAGGGATTAGGCTACGAGCAGTACTTC. Amino acid sequence: CASSRQGLGYEQYF. Drawing the rest from reference TRBV14 and TRBJ2-7, the complete variable domain is EAGVTQFPSHSVIEKGQTVTLRCDPISGHDNLYWYRRVMGKEIKFLLHFVKESKQDESGMPNNRFLAERTGGTYSTLKVQPAELEDSGVYFCASSRQGLGYEQYFGPGTRLTVT.

The chain joins TRBV19 to TRBJ1-5; D ambiguous. CDR3 length: 13 amino acids. The germline CDR1 and CDR2 sequences are LNHDA and SQIVND (reference sequence). V gave up 2 bases and J gave up 4 bases, with 6 bases separating them. CDR3 sequence reads: CASSITENQPQHF. The DNA for the CDR3 is TGTGCCAGTAGTATAACAGAAAATCAGCCCCAGCATTTT.

This clone has more than one count but fewer than ten. The chain couples TRBV6-5 to TRBJ1-1; the match to TRBD1 covers 7 bases. The CDR3 extends over 15 amino acids. After removal of 0 bases from V and 7 bases from J, the junction contained 8 bases not matched to a gene. In germline, CDR1 is MNHEY, CDR2 SVGAGI. CDR3 sequence reads: CASSYSTQGDGEAFF. CDR3 coding DNA: TGTGCCAGCAGTTACTCGACCCAGGGGGACGGTGAAGCTTTCTTT.

This clone has just a few counts. The V and J genes are TRBV7-9 and TRBJ1-1, with 8 bases matching TRBD1. This CDR3 spans 13 amino acids. Per the germline V gene, CDR1 is SEHNR and CDR2 is FQNEAQ (reference sequence). V shed 4 bases, J shed 5 bases, and the junction held 3 bases outside the gene matches. The CDR3 region is CASSWTGSTEAFF. For the CDR3, the DNA is TGTGCCAGCAGCTGGACAGGGAGTACTGAAGCTTTCTTT.

V usage is TRBV19 and J usage is TRBJ1-3, with D possibly TRBD1 on 6 matching bases. The CDR3 extends over 16 amino acids. V dropped 3 bases and J dropped 3 bases, with 15 bases sitting between them. Germline values: CDR1 LNHDA, CDR2 SQIVND (reference sequence). In nucleotides, the CDR3 is TGTGCCAGTAGTATTATATGGACAGTTGGTGGAAACACCATATATTTT. Its protein product is CASSIIWTVGGNTIYF.

The chain recombines TRBV2 with TRBJ2-3, with 7 positions matching TRBD2. The CDR3 totals 17 residues. V was clipped by 4 bases and J by 2 bases; unmatched bases: 12. Germline CDR1 reads SNHLY; CDR2 reads FYNNEI. Written as DNA, the CDR3 is TGTGCCAGCAGTGTAGTTCGACTAGCCCCTTTCACAGATACGCAGTATTTT. Its translation is CASSVVRLAPFTDTQYF.

The gene calls are TRBV9 and TRBJ1-2; D is undetermined. Germline CDR1 and CDR2: SGDLS and YYNGEE. The CDR3 loop spans 12 amino acids. Trimming took off 0 bases at V and 7 bases at J, with 7 bases between the two ends. The CDR3 nucleotides are TGTGCCAGCAGCGTAGGAGGGTTTGGCTACACCTTC. Protein: CASSVGGFGYTF.

The V gene is TRBV6-6, the J gene TRBJ2-2; TRBD1 matches 8 bases. Germline CDR1 is MNHNY and CDR2 is SVGAGI (reference sequence). Unmatched junction bases numbered 8, after V lost 6 bases and J lost 5 bases. The CDR3 length is 15 residues. This CDR3 reads CASRTTDRDTGELFF. Here the CDR3 DNA reads TGTGCCAGCAGGACCACGGACAGGGATACCGGGGAGCTGTTTTTT.